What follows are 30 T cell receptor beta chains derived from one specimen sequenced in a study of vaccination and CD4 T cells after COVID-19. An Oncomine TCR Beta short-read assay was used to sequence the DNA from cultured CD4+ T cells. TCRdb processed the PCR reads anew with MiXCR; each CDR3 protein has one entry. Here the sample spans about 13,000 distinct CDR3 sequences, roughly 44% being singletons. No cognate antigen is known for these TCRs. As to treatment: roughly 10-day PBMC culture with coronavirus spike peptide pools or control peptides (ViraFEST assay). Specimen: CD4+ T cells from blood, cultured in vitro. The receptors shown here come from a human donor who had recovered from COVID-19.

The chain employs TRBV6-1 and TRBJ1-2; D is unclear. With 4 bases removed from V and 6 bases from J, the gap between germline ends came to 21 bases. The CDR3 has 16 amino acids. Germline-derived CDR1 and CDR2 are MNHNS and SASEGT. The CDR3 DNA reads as TGTGCCAGCAGTGGCCTTAAAACCTTCCCCCCGGATGGCTACACCTTC. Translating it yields CASSGLKTFPPDGYTF.

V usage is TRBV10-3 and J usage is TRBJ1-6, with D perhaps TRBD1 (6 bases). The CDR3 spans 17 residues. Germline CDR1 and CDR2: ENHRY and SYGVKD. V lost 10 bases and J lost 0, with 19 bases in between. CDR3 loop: CATNPGHSSSYNSPLHF. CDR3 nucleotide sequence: TGTGCCACCAATCCGGGACACTCTAGCTCCTATAATTCACCCCTCCACTTT.

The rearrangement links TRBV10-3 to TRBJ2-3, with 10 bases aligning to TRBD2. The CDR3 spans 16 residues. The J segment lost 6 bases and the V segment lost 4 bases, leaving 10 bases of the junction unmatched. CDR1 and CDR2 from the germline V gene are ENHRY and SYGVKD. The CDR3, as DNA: TGTGCCATCAGTGTTGCCAGCGGGGGGGCCCGTGATACGCAGTATTTT. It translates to CAISVASGGARDTQYF.

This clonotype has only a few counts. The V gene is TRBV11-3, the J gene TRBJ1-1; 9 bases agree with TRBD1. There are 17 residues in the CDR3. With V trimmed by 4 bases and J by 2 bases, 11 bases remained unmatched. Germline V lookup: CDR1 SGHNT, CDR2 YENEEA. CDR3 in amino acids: CASSYGQGLMGNTEAFF. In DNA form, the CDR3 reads TGTGCCAGCAGCTATGGACAGGGGTTGATGGGAAACACTGAAGCTTTCTTT.

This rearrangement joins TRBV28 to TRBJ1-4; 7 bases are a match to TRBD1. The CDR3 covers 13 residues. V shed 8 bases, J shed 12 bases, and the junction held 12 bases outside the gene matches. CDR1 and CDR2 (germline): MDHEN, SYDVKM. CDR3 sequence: CASRVEGTVELFF. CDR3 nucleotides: TGTGCCAGCCGCGTCGAGGGGACAGTGGAACTGTTTTTT. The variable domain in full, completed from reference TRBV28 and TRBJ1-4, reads DVKVTQSSRYLVKRTGEKVFLECVQDMDHENMFWYRQDPGLGLRLIYFSYDVKMKEKGDIPEGYSVSREKKERFSLILESASTNQTSMYLCASRVEGTVELFFGSGTQLSVL.

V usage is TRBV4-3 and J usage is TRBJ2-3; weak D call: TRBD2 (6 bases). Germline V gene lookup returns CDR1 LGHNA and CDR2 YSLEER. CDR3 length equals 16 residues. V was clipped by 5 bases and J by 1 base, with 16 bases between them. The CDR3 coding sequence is TGCGCCAGCAGCTTAACGACTAGTCTAGGCACAGATACGCAGTATTTT. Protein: CASSLTTSLGTDTQYF.

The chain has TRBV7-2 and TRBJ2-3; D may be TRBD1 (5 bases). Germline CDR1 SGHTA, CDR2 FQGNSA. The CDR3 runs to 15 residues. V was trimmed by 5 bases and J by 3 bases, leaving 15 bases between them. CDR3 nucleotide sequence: TGTGCCAGCAGCCAAGCACAGGTGGGGACAGATACGCAGTATTTT. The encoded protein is CASSQAQVGTDTQYF.

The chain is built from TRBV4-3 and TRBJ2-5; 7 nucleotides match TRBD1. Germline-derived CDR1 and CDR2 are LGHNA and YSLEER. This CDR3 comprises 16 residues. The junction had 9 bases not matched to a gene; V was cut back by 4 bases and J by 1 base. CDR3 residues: CASSPPRGLFQETQYF. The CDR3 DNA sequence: TGCGCCAGCAGCCCGCCGAGGGGGCTGTTCCAAGAGACCCAGTACTTC.

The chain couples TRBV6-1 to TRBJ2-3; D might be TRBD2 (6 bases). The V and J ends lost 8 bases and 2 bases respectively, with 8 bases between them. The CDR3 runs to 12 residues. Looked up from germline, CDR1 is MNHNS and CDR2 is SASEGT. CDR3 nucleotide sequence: TGTGCCAGCGGGGGGAACACAGATACGCAGTATTTT. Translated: CASGGNTDTQYF.

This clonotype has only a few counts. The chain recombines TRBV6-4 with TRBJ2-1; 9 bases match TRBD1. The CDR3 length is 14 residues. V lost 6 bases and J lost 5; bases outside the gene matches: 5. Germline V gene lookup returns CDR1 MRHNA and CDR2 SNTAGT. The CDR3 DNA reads TGTGCCAGCAGAAGGACAGGGGTGGACAATGAGCAGTTCTTC. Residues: CASRRTGVDNEQFF.

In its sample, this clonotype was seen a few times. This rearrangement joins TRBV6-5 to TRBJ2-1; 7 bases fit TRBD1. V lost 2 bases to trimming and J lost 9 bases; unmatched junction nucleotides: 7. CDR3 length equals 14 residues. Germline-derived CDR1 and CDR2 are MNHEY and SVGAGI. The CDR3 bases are TGTGCCAGCAGTTACCGACAGGGAGCGAGTGAGCAGTTCTTC. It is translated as CASSYRQGASEQFF.

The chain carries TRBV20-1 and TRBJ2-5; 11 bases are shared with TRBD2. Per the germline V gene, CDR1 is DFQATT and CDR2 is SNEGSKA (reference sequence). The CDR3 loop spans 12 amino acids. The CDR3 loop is CSATSGTETQYF. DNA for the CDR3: TGCAGCGCGACTAGCGGGACAGAGACCCAGTACTTC.

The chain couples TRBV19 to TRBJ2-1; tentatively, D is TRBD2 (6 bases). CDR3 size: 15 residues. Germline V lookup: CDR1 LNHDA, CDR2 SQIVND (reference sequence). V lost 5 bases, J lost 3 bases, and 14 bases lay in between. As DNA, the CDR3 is TGTGCCAGTAGTGAAAACGCGGGATTCTACAATGAGCAGTTCTTC. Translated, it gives CASSENAGFYNEQFF.

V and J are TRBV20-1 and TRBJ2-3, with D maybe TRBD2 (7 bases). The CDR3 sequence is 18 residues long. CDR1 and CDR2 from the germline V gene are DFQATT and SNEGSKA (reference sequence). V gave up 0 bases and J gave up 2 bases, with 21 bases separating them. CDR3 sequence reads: CSARDPAGAKGYTDTQYF. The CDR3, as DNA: TGCAGTGCTAGAGATCCGGCGGGGGCGAAAGGCTACACAGATACGCAGTATTTT.

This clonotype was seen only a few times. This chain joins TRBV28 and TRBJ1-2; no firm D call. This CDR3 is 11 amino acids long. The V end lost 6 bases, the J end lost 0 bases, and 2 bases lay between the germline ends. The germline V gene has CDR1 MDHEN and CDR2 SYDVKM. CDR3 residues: CASRSNYGYTF. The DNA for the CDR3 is TGTGCCAGCAGATCTAACTATGGCTACACCTTC.

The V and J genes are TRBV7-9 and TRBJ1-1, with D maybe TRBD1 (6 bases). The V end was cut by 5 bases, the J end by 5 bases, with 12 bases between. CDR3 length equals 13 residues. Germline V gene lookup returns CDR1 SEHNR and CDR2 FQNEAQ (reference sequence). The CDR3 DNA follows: TGTGCCAGCAGCCTGGAGGGGGGGACTGAAGCTTTCTTT. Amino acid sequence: CASSLEGGTEAFF.

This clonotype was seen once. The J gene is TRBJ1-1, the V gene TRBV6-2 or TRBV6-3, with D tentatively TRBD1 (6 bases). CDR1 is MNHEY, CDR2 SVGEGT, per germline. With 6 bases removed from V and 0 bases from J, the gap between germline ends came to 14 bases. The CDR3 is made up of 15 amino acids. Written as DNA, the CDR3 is TGTGCCAGCAGGCGGGGGCACTCAATGAACACTGAAGCTTTCTTT. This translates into CASRRGHSMNTEAFF.

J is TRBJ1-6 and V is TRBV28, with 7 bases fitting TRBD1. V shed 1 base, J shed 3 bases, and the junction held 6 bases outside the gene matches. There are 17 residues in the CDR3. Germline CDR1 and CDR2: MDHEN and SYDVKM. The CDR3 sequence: CASSLSTGPLYNSPLHF. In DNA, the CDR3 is TGTGCCAGCAGTTTATCGACAGGGCCCCTCTATAATTCACCCCTCCACTTT.

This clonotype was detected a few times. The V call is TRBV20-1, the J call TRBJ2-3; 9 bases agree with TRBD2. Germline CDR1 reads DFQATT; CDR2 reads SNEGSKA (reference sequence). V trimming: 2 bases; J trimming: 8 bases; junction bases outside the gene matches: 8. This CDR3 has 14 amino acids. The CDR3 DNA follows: TGCAGTGCTAGAAGTCGGGCGGGAGGGGTTACGCAGTATTTT. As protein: CSARSRAGGVTQYF.

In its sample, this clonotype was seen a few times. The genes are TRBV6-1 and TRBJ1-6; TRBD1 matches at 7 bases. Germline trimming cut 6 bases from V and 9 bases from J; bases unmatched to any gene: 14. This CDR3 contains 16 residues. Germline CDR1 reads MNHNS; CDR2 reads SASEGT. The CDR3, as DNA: TGTGCCAGCAGGGAACCGACAGGGTGGAGTGGTTCACCCCTCCACTTT. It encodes CASREPTGWSGSPLHF.

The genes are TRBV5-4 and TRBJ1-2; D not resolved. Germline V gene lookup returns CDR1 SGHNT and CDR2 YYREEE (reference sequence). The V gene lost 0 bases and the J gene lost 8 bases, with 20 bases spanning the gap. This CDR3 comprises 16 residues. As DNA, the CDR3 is TGTGCCAGCAGCTTGGATCCAGGAGCTCTAAGTGGCGGCTACACCTTC. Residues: CASSLDPGALSGGYTF.

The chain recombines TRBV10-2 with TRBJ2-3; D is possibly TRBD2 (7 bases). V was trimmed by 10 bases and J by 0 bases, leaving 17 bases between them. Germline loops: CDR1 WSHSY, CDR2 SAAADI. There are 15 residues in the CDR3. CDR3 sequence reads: CATLGGPVSTDTQYF. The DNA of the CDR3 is TGCGCCACCCTGGGGGGGCCGGTGAGCACAGATACGCAGTATTTT.

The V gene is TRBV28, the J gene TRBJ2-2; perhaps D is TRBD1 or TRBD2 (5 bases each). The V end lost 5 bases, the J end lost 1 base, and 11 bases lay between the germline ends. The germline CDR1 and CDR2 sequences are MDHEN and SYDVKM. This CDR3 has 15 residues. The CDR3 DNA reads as TGTGCCAGCAGTCACTCGGGACGGAACACCGGGGAGCTGTTTTTT. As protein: CASSHSGRNTGELFF.

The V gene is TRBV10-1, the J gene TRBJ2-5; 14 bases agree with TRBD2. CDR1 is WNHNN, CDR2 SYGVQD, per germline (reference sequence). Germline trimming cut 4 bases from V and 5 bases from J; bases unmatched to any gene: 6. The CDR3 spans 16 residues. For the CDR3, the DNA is TGCGCCAGCAGTGCCGCCGGACTAGCGGGAGGTGAGACCCAGTACTTC. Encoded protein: CASSAAGLAGGETQYF.

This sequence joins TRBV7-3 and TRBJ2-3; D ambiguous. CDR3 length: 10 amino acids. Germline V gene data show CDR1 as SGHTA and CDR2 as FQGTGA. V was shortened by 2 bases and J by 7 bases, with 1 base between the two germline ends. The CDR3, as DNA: TGTGCCAGCAGCTTATATACGCAGTATTTT. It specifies CASSLYTQYF.

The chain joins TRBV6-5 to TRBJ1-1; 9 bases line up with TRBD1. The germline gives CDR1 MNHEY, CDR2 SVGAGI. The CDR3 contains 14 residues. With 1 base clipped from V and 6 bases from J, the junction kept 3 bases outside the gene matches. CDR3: CASSYWDRVPEAFF. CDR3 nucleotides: TGTGCCAGCAGTTACTGGGACAGGGTACCTGAAGCTTTCTTT.

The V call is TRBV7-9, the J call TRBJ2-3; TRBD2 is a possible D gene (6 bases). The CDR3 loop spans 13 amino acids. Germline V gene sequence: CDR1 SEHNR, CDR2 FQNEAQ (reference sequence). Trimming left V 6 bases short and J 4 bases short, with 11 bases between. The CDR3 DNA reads TGTGCCAGCAGAAGGGAGGTTGCAGATACGCAGTATTTT. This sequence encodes CASRREVADTQYF.

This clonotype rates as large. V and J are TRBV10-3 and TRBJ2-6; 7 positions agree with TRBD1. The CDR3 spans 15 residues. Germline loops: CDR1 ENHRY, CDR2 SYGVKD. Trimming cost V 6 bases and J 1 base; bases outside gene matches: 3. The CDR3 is CAIRGQLSGANVLTF. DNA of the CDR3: TGTGCCATCAGGGGACAGTTATCTGGGGCCAACGTCCTGACTTTC.

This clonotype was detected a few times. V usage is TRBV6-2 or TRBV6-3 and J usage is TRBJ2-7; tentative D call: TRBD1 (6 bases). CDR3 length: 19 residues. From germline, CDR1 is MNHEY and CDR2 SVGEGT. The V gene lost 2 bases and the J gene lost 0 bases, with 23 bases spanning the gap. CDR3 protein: CASSYITGPASSHSYEQYF. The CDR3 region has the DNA TGTGCCAGCAGTTACATTACAGGGCCAGCCTCATCCCACTCCTACGAGCAGTACTTC.

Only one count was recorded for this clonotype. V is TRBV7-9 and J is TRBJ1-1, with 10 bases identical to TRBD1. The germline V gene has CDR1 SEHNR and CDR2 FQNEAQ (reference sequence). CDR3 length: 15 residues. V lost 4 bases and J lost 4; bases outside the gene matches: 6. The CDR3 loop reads CASSSRDRGRTEAFF. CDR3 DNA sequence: TGTGCCAGCAGCTCCCGGGACAGGGGTCGCACTGAAGCTTTCTTT.